These T cell receptor beta chains were read from a single sample in a study of T cell responses to AZD1222 COVID-19 vaccine. Libraries were prepared by immunoSEQ multiplex PCR; TCRdb keeps only in-frame clonotypes and omits some of them. Of about 120,000 clones in the sample, 86% are singletons; the top ten hold 3%. The material sequenced was peripheral blood, taken 28 days after the second AZD1222 dose. Source of these receptors: an adult who received the AZD1222 COVID-19 vaccine. The CDR3 runs from the conserved cysteine through the conserved F or W.

v_call	j_call	cdr3_aa
TRBV18	TRBJ2-3	CASSRQQDTQYF
TRBV11-2	TRBJ2-7	CASSRGVDYEQYF
TRBV2	TRBJ1-4	CARRTGADEKLFF
TRBV14	TRBJ2-5	CASSLGLSTQYF
TRBV28	TRBJ1-2	CASRRQGPYGYTF
TRBV1	TRBJ1-5	CTSSPSLGQGRHNGQPQHF
TRBV15	TRBJ1-3	CATSRAGEGGNTIYF
TRBV7-2	TRBJ2-7	CASSHRSELTYEQYF
TRBV11-3	TRBJ2-7	CASSLDSGGFSYEQYF
TRBV25-1	TRBJ2-7	CASSDLLSTGFYEQYF
TRBV3-1/TRBV3-2	TRBJ2-7	CASSQDLGRLRYF
TRBV2	TRBJ1-5	CASSVRGPQHF
TRBV7-8	TRBJ1-3	CASSPMTGPGNTIYF
TRBV30	TRBJ1-1	CAWTPDGYTEAFF
TRBV18	TRBJ2-1	CASSPSRGDEQFF
TRBV19	TRBJ1-1	CASSVGAGRMNTEAFF
TRBV2	TRBJ2-1	CASRPRDRFFF
TRBV2	TRBJ2-5	CASSAGQYLSQYF
TRBV19	TRBJ2-3	CASTMWGATDTQYF
TRBV18	TRBJ1-2	CASSPYGQGMSYTF
TRBV18	TRBJ1-3	CASSPNLSGNTIYF
TRBV10-3	TRBJ2-7	CAISVEGEQYF
TRBV18	TRBJ2-5	CASSGADQETQYF
TRBV30	TRBJ1-2	CAWGPGRAIDYGYTF
TRBV2	TRBJ1-2	CASSGAGTGDGYTF
TRBV10-3	TRBJ1-1	CAISEGAWGTEAFF
TRBV18	TRBJ2-4	CASSPPTGEAAKNIQYF
TRBV19	TRBJ1-5	CASSPEMSRRDQPQHF
TRBV5-1	TRBJ2-2	CASRLTYTGELFF
TRBV5-1	TRBJ2-2	CASSPGHLTGELFF
TRBV30	TRBJ1-1	CAWSGDRVGGEAFF
TRBV7-2	TRBJ2-7	CASSLAQGYEQYF
TRBV10-3	TRBJ2-2	CAISEFTGSTGELFF
TRBV29-1	TRBJ2-2	CSVAQANTGELFF
TRBV9	TRBJ2-3	CASSVFPSGGPIPTDTQYF
TRBV5-4	TRBJ1-6	CASSQDRISPLHF